The 25 T cell receptor beta chains below were found in one sample sequenced in a study of cytomegalovirus exposure and HLA in healthy donors. The PCR contained 60 Vbeta and 13 Jbeta primers. Method: immunoSEQ multiplex PCR; TCRdb's copy keeps in-frame clones and lacks some. Of 170,000 or so clones listed, 75% to 85% are singletons. Sample: PBMCs. The receptors were gathered from a woman aged 45-59 years in good health and CMV-seropositive.

The genes are TRBV6-1 and TRBJ2-2; 8 nucleotides align to TRBD2. Per the germline V gene, CDR1 is MNHNS and CDR2 is SASEGT. The trim removed 7 bases at V and 5 bases at J, leaving 9 bases unmatched. CDR3 length: 15 amino acids. The CDR3 sequence is CASMNGGARTGELFF. The CDR3 region has the DNA TGTGCCAGCATGAACGGGGGGGCCAGGACCGGGGAGCTGTTTTTT.

The chain employs TRBV19 and TRBJ2-3, with TRBD1 matching over 7 bases. The V gene end was trimmed by 5 bases and the J gene end by 5 bases; junction bases not matched to a gene: 7. The CDR3 sequence is 14 residues long. Germline CDR1 LNHDA, CDR2 SQIVND (reference sequence). The CDR3 sequence is CASSPRQGIDTQYF. CDR3 DNA sequence: TGTGCCAGTAGTCCCAGACAGGGTATAGATACGCAGTATTTT.

Only a few counts were recorded for this clone. The chain employs TRBV6-1 and TRBJ2-5; no clear D. CDR3 size: 12 residues. The germline V gene encodes CDR1 MNHNS and CDR2 SASEGT. V lost 2 bases and J lost 5, with 6 bases in between. CDR3 DNA: TGTGCCAGCAGTGAACAGTTGGAGACCCAGTACTTC. Amino acid sequence: CASSEQLETQYF.

This rearrangement joins TRBV25-1 to TRBJ1-2; 9 bases fit TRBD1. The trim removed 3 bases at V and 2 bases at J, leaving 4 bases unmatched. The CDR3 is 15 amino acids. Germline CDR1 MGHDK, CDR2 SYGVNS. The CDR3 protein is CASSDRGQGNYGYTF. CDR3 nucleotides: TGTGCCAGCAGTGATAGGGGACAGGGAAACTATGGCTACACCTTC.

The chain joins TRBV6-4 to TRBJ1-2; 9 bases align to TRBD1. With V trimmed by 5 bases and J by 6 bases, 7 bases remained unmatched. The CDR3 loop spans 14 amino acids. Germline V CDR1 and CDR2: MRHNA, SNTAGT. This chain's CDR3 is CASSQAGTGNGYTF. Here the CDR3 DNA reads TGTGCCAGCAGTCAAGCCGGGACAGGGAATGGCTACACCTTC.

The genes are TRBV7-9 and TRBJ1-1, with a tentative D call TRBD1 (6 bases). There are 14 residues in the CDR3. Germline CDR1 and CDR2: SEHNR and FQNEAQ (reference sequence). V lost 5 bases and J lost 8, with 18 bases in between. The CDR3 here is CASSPLGGAVEAFF. The CDR3 bases are TGTGCCAGCAGCCCCTTGGGGGGGGCGGTGGAAGCTTTCTTT.

This clone was counted a single time. The junction and the germline gene differ at one end; a read error may be behind it. The chain recombines TRBV7-9 with TRBJ1-5; TRBD1 aligns across 9 bases. In germline, CDR1 is SEHNR, CDR2 FQNEAQ (reference sequence). The length of the CDR3 is 16 residues. The CDR3: CSSSDNRGRFAKPQHF. CDR3 sequence (DNA): TGTTCCAGCAGCGATAACAGGGGGCGATTCGCTAAGCCCCAGCATTTT.

The chain is built from TRBV13 and TRBJ2-4, with 9 bases aligning to TRBD1. The germline V gene encodes CDR1 PRHDT and CDR2 FYEKMQ (reference sequence). V was pared by 4 bases and J by 1 base, with 5 bases of the junction left unmatched. This CDR3 comprises 16 residues. The CDR3: CASSSGQGIAKNIQYF. CDR3 nucleotide sequence: TGTGCCAGCAGCTCCGGACAGGGGATCGCCAAAAACATTCAGTACTTC.

The chain carries TRBV6-1 and TRBJ2-2, with 7 bases identical to TRBD1. Germline V lookup: CDR1 MNHNS, CDR2 SASEGT. The CDR3 spans 15 residues. V lost 2 bases, J lost 4 bases, and 4 bases stayed unmatched. The CDR3 region has the DNA TGTGCCAGCAGTGAAAGGACAGGTGTCACCGGGGAGCTGTTTTTT. As protein: CASSERTGVTGELFF.

The chain joins TRBV4-1 to TRBJ2-4; TRBD2 aligns across 8 bases. V lost 5 bases and J lost 3; bases outside the gene matches: 6. The CDR3 sequence is 15 residues long. CDR1 MGHRA and CDR2 YSYEKL come from the germline V gene. CDR3 protein: CASSSGGAGKNIQYF. DNA for the CDR3: TGCGCCAGCAGCTCCGGGGGGGCGGGCAAAAACATTCAGTACTTC.

V is TRBV9 and J is TRBJ2-1, with a weak D call TRBD2 (5 bases). CDR1 and CDR2 from the germline V gene are SGDLS and YYNGEE. Trimming left V 3 bases short and J 0 bases short, with 7 bases between. The CDR3 is 14 residues long. As DNA, the CDR3 is TGTGCCAGCAGCGGAGGGAGCTCCTACAATGAGCAGTTCTTC. It codes for CASSGGSSYNEQFF.

This sequence joins TRBV2 and TRBJ1-2; D is uncertain. CDR3 length: 14 residues. In germline, CDR1 is SNHLY, CDR2 FYNNEI. V lost 7 bases to trimming and J lost 0 bases, with 12 bases between them. The CDR3 bases are TGTGCCAGCATGGAAACCGCGGCTAACTATGGCTACACCTTC. As protein: CASMETAANYGYTF.

This clone appeared once. V gene TRBV5-6 combines with J gene TRBJ2-5, with TRBD1 as a possible D gene (6 bases). This CDR3 has 13 residues. Germline V lookup: CDR1 SGHDT, CDR2 YYEEEE. The V end lost 4 bases, the J end lost 3 bases, and 10 bases lay between the germline ends. The CDR3 sequence: CASSIDRKETQYF. The CDR3 DNA sequence: TGTGCCAGCAGCATCGACAGGAAAGAGACCCAGTACTTC.

This clone was detected once. A junction boundary mismatches the germline segment, possibly from a read error. The V and J genes are TRBV18 and TRBJ1-2, with D possibly being TRBD1 (5 bases). CDR3 size: 11 residues. CDR1 is KGHSH and CDR2 is LQKENI in the germline V gene. CDR3 residues: CASYEEGLAAF. CDR3 nucleotides: TGTGCCAGCTACGAAGAGGGACTTGCGGCCTTC.

This chain connects TRBV10-2 to TRBJ2-7, with 9 bases aligning to TRBD1. The CDR3 is made up of 13 amino acids. The trim removed 6 bases at V and 5 bases at J, leaving 5 bases unmatched. Germline values: CDR1 WSHSY, CDR2 SAAADI. The CDR3 loop reads CASSGTGNNEQYF. The CDR3 DNA reads TGCGCCAGCAGCGGGACAGGGAACAACGAGCAGTACTTC.

The chain recombines TRBV30 with TRBJ2-3; 7 bases are a match to TRBD1. The CDR3 covers 13 residues. V lost 4 bases and J lost 3; bases outside the gene matches: 4. CDR1 and CDR2 (germline): GTSNPN, SVGIG (reference sequence). This CDR3 is CAWTQGVTDTQYF. For the CDR3, the DNA is TGTGCCTGGACGCAGGGGGTAACAGATACGCAGTATTTT. Complete variable domain (other parts from reference TRBV30 and TRBJ2-3): SQTIHQWPATLVQPVGSPLSLECTVEGTSNPNLYWYRQAAGRGLQLLFYSVGIGQISSEVPQNLSASRPQDRQFILSSKKLLLSDSGFYLCAWTQGVTDTQYFGPGTRLTVL.

The V call is TRBV2, the J call TRBJ1-5; D unclear. Germline CDR1 SNHLY, CDR2 FYNNEI. V lost 9 bases, J lost 4 bases, and 13 bases lay in between. This CDR3 contains 13 residues. The CDR3 DNA reads as TGTGCCAGTTCTAGTGAGGGAAATCAGCCCCAGCATTTT. Protein: CASSSEGNQPQHF.

The rearrangement joins TRBV13 to TRBJ1-6, with D possibly TRBD1 on 5 matching bases. Trimming took 2 bases from V and 0 from J, leaving 8 bases between them. The germline V gene has CDR1 PRHDT and CDR2 FYEKMQ (reference sequence). The CDR3 is 16 residues long. CDR3 DNA sequence: TGTGCCAGCAGCTTACAGGGCAACTCCTATAATTCACCCCTCCACTTT. Translation gives CASSLQGNSYNSPLHF.

This clone was picked up a small number of times. The rearrangement joins TRBV29-1 to TRBJ1-1; 7 positions match TRBD1. Germline loops: CDR1 SQVTM, CDR2 ANQGSEA. Losses at the gene ends were 6 bases for V and 5 bases for J; bases not matched to a gene: 6. This CDR3 has 12 amino acids. CDR3 nucleotide sequence: TGCAGCGTGACAGGGCTTGGAACTGAAGCTTTCTTT. It is translated as CSVTGLGTEAFF.

The sample holds one count of this clone. The rearrangement uses TRBV4-2 and TRBJ2-5; TRBD1 aligns across 7 bases. CDR3 length: 13 amino acids. Germline CDR1 reads LGHNA; CDR2 reads YNFKEQ. V dropped 4 bases and J dropped 3; count of bases not matched to a gene: 2. CDR3: CASSRDREETQYF. The CDR3 DNA sequence: TGTGCCAGCAGCCGAGACAGGGAAGAGACCCAGTACTTC.

The chain carries TRBV30 and TRBJ1-6; 9 nucleotides align to TRBD1. CDR3 size: 16 residues. Per the germline V gene, CDR1 is GTSNPN and CDR2 is SVGIG (reference sequence). J gave up 2 bases and V 5 bases, and 7 bases lay outside the gene matches. The DNA of the CDR3 is TGTGCCTGGTCCGGGACAGGGATCCCCTATAATTCACCCCTCCACTTT. Its translation is CAWSGTGIPYNSPLHF.

The chain has TRBV7-2 and TRBJ1-2, with TRBD1 matching 8 bases. Germline values: CDR1 SGHTA, CDR2 FQGNSA. This CDR3 has 13 residues. V gave up 5 bases and J gave up 3 bases; unmatched junction bases: 2. As DNA, the CDR3 is TGTGCCAGCAGCCTGGACAGGGACTATGGCTACACCTTC. Protein product: CASSLDRDYGYTF.

This chain uses TRBV19 with TRBJ1-6; D ambiguous. Germline values: CDR1 LNHDA, CDR2 SQIVND (reference sequence). CDR3 size: 11 residues. Trimming shortened V by 8 bases and J by 8 bases, and 7 bases separated the two germline ends. The CDR3 region is CASLRDSPLHF. CDR3 bases: TGTGCCAGTCTGAGGGATTCACCCCTCCACTTT.

The V gene is TRBV6-5, the J gene TRBJ2-2; no clear D gene. In germline, CDR1 is MNHEY, CDR2 SVGAGI. The CDR3 extends over 12 amino acids. The V and J ends lost 8 bases and 1 base respectively, with 5 bases between them. The CDR3 DNA sequence: TGTGCCAGCGGGCGGAACACCGGGGAGCTGTTTTTT. Residues: CASGRNTGELFF.

The V call is TRBV9, the J call TRBJ2-1, with TRBD2 identical over 7 bases. The V gene's germline CDR1 is SGDLS and CDR2 YYNGEE. The CDR3 sequence is 16 residues long. The V segment lost 0 bases and the J segment 7 bases; nucleotides outside the gene matches: 10. In DNA, the CDR3 is TGTGCCAGCAGCGTAGGTCCAGCGGGGCCTGGGAATGAGCAGTTCTTC. Translated: CASSVGPAGPGNEQFF.